This passage covers 21 T cell receptor beta chains from one sample sequenced in a study of blood T cell repertoires in COVID-19. The repertoire was sequenced with immunoSEQ multiplex PCR; TCRdb's copy has only in-frame clones and lacks some. The sample yields 210,000 or so clones, about 84% seen once. Sequenced sample: PBMCs or T cells enriched from blood (not recorded which). The receptors originated from a woman aged 40 to 50 with acute COVID-19.

The genes are TRBV28 and TRBJ1-1, with D possibly being TRBD1 (6 bases). V was clipped by 3 bases and J by 1 base, with 9 bases between them. The CDR3 is 14 amino acids. Germline assignment: CDR1 MDHEN and CDR2 SYDVKM. The DNA for the CDR3 is TGTGCCAGCAGTTTGGCACAGGGGAACACTGAAGCTTTCTTT. This translates into CASSLAQGNTEAFF.

The chain recombines TRBV6-2 or TRBV6-3 with TRBJ1-2, with D possibly being TRBD1 (6 bases). The CDR3 sequence is 14 residues long. V lost 6 bases to trimming and J lost 5 bases, with 16 bases between them. Germline V gene lookup returns CDR1 MNHEY and CDR2 SVGEGT. CDR3 bases: TGTGCCAGCAGCCATCAAGACAGGCCGTATGGCTACACCTTC. Translation gives CASSHQDRPYGYTF.

This clone occurred once. This rearrangement joins TRBV2 to TRBJ2-7; TRBD1 aligns across 7 bases. CDR1 SNHLY and CDR2 FYNNEI come from the germline V gene. The V and J ends lost 0 bases and 9 bases, in that order; junction bases with no gene match: 5. The CDR3 runs 13 residues. The CDR3 nucleotides are TGTGCCAGCAGTGAAGCCCGGACAGGCGGGCAGTACTTC. This gives the protein CASSEARTGGQYF.

CDR3 residues: CASSQGGWDEKLFF. CDR3 coding DNA: TGTGCCAGCAGCCAAGGGGGCTGGGATGAAAAACTGTTTTTT. The chain couples TRBV3-1 (or the pseudogene TRBV3-2) to TRBJ1-4; TRBD1 might be the D (5 bases). The CDR3 has 14 residues. V dropped 1 base and J dropped 6 bases, with 9 bases sitting between them. CDR1 LGHDT and CDR2 YNNKEL come from the germline V gene (reference sequence).

DNA for the CDR3: TGCGCCAGCACACCAAGACAGAACACCGGGGAGCTGTTTTTT. Encoded protein: CASTPRQNTGELFF. The rearrangement joins TRBV5-1 to TRBJ2-2; D is ambiguous. This CDR3 has 14 amino acids. In germline, CDR1 is SGHRS, CDR2 YFSETQ. V lost 6 bases and J lost 1, with 10 bases in between.

This chain joins TRBV25-1 and TRBJ1-2; 7 nucleotides match TRBD1. The germline V gene has CDR1 MGHDK and CDR2 SYGVNS. V dropped 5 bases and J dropped 6; count of bases not matched to a gene: 6. The CDR3 totals 13 residues. The CDR3 protein is CASSWTGSHGYTF. CDR3 bases: TGTGCCAGCAGTTGGACAGGCTCTCATGGCTACACCTTC.

The CDR3 region is CASSPGSPGNTIYF. DNA for the CDR3: TGTGCCAGTAGCCCAGGGTCCCCTGGAAACACCATATATTTT. The chain is built from TRBV19 and TRBJ1-3; TRBD1 might be the D (5 bases). CDR3 length: 14 residues. V gave up 6 bases and J gave up 2 bases, with 11 bases separating them. In germline, CDR1 is LNHDA, CDR2 SQIVND (reference sequence).

J is TRBJ2-2 and V is TRBV29-1, with TRBD1 matching over 7 bases. Per germline, CDR1 SQVTM and CDR2 ANQGSEA. The CDR3 runs to 13 residues. Germline trimming cut 7 bases from V and 0 bases from J; bases unmatched to any gene: 2. The CDR3 DNA reads TGCAGCGCGGGACAGCCGAACACCGGGGAGCTGTTTTTT. Amino acids: CSAGQPNTGELFF.

The gene calls are TRBV2 and TRBJ2-3; D is possibly TRBD2 (7 bases). The ends were cut back, 6 bases at V and 1 base at J, with 17 bases in the middle. Germline lookup yields CDR1 SNHLY and CDR2 FYNNEI. There are 16 residues in the CDR3. For the CDR3, the DNA is TGTGCCAGCAGGCCCGTCAGGGGAGGGGGCACAGATACGCAGTATTTT. Its protein product is CASRPVRGGGTDTQYF.

The V call is TRBV7-8, the J call TRBJ2-7; 8 nucleotides line up with TRBD1. The CDR3 length is 15 residues. V was pared by 5 bases and J by 5 bases, with 11 bases of the junction left unmatched. Germline V gene lookup returns CDR1 SGHVS and CDR2 FQNEAQ. As DNA, the CDR3 is TGTGCCAGCAGCACGGTGACAGGGGCGGAAAACGAGCAGTACTTC. Residues: CASSTVTGAENEQYF.

The gene calls are TRBV6-5 and TRBJ1-2, with D possibly being TRBD1 (6 bases). The V gene lost 5 bases and the J gene lost 3 bases, with 16 bases spanning the gap. The CDR3 loop spans 15 amino acids. Germline V gene lookup returns CDR1 MNHEY and CDR2 SVGAGI. DNA of the CDR3: TGTGCCAGCAGTCCTCTGCCAGGGGCGGACTATGGCTACACCTTC. As protein: CASSPLPGADYGYTF.

This chain links TRBV24-1 with TRBJ2-3; 8 bases are a match to TRBD1. Germline V CDR1 and CDR2: KGHDR, SFDVKD. This CDR3 comprises 14 residues. V lost 5 bases, J lost 3 bases, and 3 bases stayed unmatched. The CDR3 sequence is CATSGGQVTDTQYF. CDR3 DNA: TGTGCCACCAGTGGGGGACAGGTAACAGATACGCAGTATTTT.

V gene TRBV7-3 combines with J gene TRBJ2-1, with 11 bases identical to TRBD2. Germline values: CDR1 SGHTA, CDR2 FQGTGA. The CDR3 loop spans 16 amino acids. J was trimmed by 5 bases and V by 5 bases; bases with no gene match: 8. The DNA for the CDR3 is TGTGCCAGCAGCCCCCTCGGGACTAGCGGACACAATGAGCAGTTCTTC. It translates to CASSPLGTSGHNEQFF.

V gene TRBV7-3 combines with J gene TRBJ1-6, with TRBD1 as a possible D gene (5 bases). V lost 3 bases and J 6 bases, leaving 9 bases between the germline ends. This CDR3 is 14 amino acids long. Per germline, CDR1 SGHTA and CDR2 FQGTGA. CDR3 residues: CASSFDSINSPLHF. The CDR3 DNA follows: TGTGCCAGCAGCTTCGACAGCATTAATTCACCCCTCCACTTT.

The CDR3 region is CASTSIGTIYGYTF. Written as DNA, the CDR3 is TGTGCCAGTACCTCTATTGGTACGATTTATGGCTACACCTTC. V gene TRBV19 combines with J gene TRBJ1-2; D is unresolved. Germline CDR1 and CDR2: LNHDA and SQIVND (reference sequence). V was shortened by 7 bases and J by 5 bases, with 17 bases between the two germline ends. The CDR3 consists of 14 residues.

The chain links TRBV3-1 (or the pseudogene TRBV3-2) to TRBJ1-1; D is uncertain. This CDR3 has 12 residues. Between the trimmed V and J ends, which lost 4 bases and 4 bases, there was a span of 7 bases. Germline CDR1 reads LGHDT; CDR2 reads YNNKEL (reference sequence). The DNA for the CDR3 is TGTGCCAGCAGCCCCCCAGGCACTGAAGCTTTCTTT. It translates to CASSPPGTEAFF.

V and J are TRBV11-2 and TRBJ2-3; D possibly corresponds to TRBD1 (5 bases). The germline V gene has CDR1 SGHAT and CDR2 FQNNGV. The CDR3 loop spans 16 amino acids. Trimming cost V 2 bases and J 2 bases, with 14 bases left between them. The CDR3 region has the DNA TGTGCCAGCAGCTTACTTCCGGACACCTCCACAGATACGCAGTATTTT. Translated: CASSLLPDTSTDTQYF. The full variable domain, its missing parts supplied by reference TRBV11-2 and TRBJ2-3, is EAGVAQSPRYKIIEKRQSVAFWCNPISGHATLYWYQQILGQGPKLLIQFQNNGVVDDSQLPKDRFSAERLKGVDSTLKIQPAKLEDSAVYLCASSLLPDTSTDTQYFGPGTRLTVL.

In DNA form, the CDR3 reads TGTGCCAGCAGCGCGGCCACCGGGACAGGGTTTAACAATGAGCAGTTCTTC. Encoded protein: CASSAATGTGFNNEQFF. This chain joins TRBV5-6 and TRBJ2-1; 9 bases match TRBD1. V shed 4 bases and J 5 bases; nucleotides not matched to a gene: 13. The CDR3 covers 17 residues. Germline CDR1 reads SGHDT; CDR2 reads YYEEEE.

This sequence joins TRBV25-1 and TRBJ1-6; TRBD1 matches 9 bases. Trimming took 3 bases from V and 7 from J; bases not matched to a gene: 4. The germline CDR1 and CDR2 sequences are MGHDK and SYGVNS. CDR3 length: 15 residues. CDR3 coding DNA: TGTGCCAGCAGTGACTGGACAGGGGACAATTCACCCCTCCACTTT. This sequence encodes CASSDWTGDNSPLHF.

This sequence joins TRBV23-1 and TRBJ1-6, with 10 bases fitting TRBD1. TRBV23-1 is an ORF, and what it does is uncertain. This CDR3 comprises 14 residues. V lost 1 base, J lost 17 bases, and 8 bases stayed unmatched. The DNA for the CDR3 is TGCGCCAGCAGTCAATGGTTCGGGACAGGGGATTTCCACTTT. It yields the protein CASSQWFGTGDFHF.

The rearrangement joins TRBV5-4 to TRBJ2-3; 11 nucleotides agree with TRBD1. J was trimmed by 4 bases and V by 4 bases; bases with no gene match: 8. CDR3 size: 16 residues. Per germline, CDR1 SGHNT and CDR2 YYREEE (reference sequence). The CDR3 DNA reads TGTGCCAGCAGCACGCCGGGACAGGGGGTAGCAGATACGCAGTATTTT. This translates into CASSTPGQGVADTQYF. Full variable domain (remainder filled in from reference TRBV5-4 and TRBJ2-3): ETGVTQSPTHLIKTRGQQVTLRCSSQSGHNTVSWYQQALGQGPQFIFQYYREEENGRGNFPPRFSGLQFPNYSSELNVNALELDDSALYLCASSTPGQGVADTQYFGPGTRLTVL.